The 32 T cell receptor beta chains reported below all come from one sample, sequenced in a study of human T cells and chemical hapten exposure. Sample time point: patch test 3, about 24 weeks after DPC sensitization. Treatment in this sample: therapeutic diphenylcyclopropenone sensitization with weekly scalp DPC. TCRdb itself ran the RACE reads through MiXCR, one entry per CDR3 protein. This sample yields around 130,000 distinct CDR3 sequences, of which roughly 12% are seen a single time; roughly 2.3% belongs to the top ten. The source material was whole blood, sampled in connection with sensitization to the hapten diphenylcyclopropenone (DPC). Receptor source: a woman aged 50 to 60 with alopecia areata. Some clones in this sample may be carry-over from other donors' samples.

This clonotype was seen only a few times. CDR3 protein: CASNGQGSYEQYF. The CDR3 nucleotides read TGTGCCAGCAACGGACAGGGGTCCTACGAGCAGTACTTC. V is TRBV13 and J is TRBJ2-7; 9 nucleotides line up with TRBD1. V trimming: 7 bases; J trimming: 1 base; junction bases outside the gene matches: 2. The germline V gene has CDR1 PRHDT and CDR2 FYEKMQ (reference sequence). CDR3 size: 13 residues.

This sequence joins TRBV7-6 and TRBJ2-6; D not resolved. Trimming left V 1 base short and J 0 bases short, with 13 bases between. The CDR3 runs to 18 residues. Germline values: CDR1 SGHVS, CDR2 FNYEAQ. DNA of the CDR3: TGTGCCAGCAGCTTAGGGATCAGCTCTAGCTCTGGGGCCAACGTCCTGACTTTC. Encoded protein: CASSLGISSSSGANVLTF. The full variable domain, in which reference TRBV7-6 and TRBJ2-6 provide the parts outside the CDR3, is GAGVSQSPRYKVTKRGQDVALRCDPISGHVSLYWYRQALGQGPEFLTYFNYEAQQDKSGLPNDRFSAERPEGSISTLTIQRTEQRDSAMYRCASSLGISSSSGANVLTFGAGSRLTVL.

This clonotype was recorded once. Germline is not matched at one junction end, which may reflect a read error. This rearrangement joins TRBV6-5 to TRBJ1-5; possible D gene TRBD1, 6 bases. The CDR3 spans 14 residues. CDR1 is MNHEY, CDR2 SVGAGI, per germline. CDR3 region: CASSYTGSGQPQNF. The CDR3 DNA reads TGTGCCAGCAGTTACACAGGGTCAGGACAGCCCCAGAATTTT.

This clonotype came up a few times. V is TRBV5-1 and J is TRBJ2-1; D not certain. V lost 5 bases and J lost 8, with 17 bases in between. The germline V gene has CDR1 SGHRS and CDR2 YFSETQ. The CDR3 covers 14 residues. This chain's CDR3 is CASSKGLDTDEQFF. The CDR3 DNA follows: TGCGCCAGCAGTAAAGGCCTCGACACGGATGAGCAGTTCTTC.

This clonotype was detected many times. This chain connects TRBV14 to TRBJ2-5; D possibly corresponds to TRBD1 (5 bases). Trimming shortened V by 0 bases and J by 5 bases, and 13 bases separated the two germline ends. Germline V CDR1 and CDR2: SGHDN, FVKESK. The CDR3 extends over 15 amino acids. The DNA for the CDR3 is TGTGCCAGCAGCCAAGAAGGGGTATCGGAGGAGACCCAGTACTTC. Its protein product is CASSQEGVSEETQYF. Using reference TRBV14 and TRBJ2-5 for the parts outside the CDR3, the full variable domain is EAGVTQFPSHSVIEKGQTVTLRCDPISGHDNLYWYRRVMGKEIKFLLHFVKESKQDESGMPNNRFLAERTGGTYSTLKVQPAELEDSGVYFCASSQEGVSEETQYFGPGTRLLVL.

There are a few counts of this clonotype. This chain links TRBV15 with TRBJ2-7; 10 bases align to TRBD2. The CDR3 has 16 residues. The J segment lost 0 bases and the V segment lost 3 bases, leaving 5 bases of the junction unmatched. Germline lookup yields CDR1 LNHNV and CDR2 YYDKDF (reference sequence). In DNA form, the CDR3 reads TGTGCCACCAGCAGTCCAAGGACTAGCGGCTCCTACGAGCAGTACTTC. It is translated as CATSSPRTSGSYEQYF.

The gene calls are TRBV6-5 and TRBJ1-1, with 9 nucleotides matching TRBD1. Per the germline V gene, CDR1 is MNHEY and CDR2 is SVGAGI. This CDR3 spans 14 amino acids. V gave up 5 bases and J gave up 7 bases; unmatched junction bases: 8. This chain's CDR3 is CASSRGQGNFEAFF. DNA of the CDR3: TGTGCCAGCAGTCGGGGACAGGGAAATTTTGAAGCTTTCTTT.

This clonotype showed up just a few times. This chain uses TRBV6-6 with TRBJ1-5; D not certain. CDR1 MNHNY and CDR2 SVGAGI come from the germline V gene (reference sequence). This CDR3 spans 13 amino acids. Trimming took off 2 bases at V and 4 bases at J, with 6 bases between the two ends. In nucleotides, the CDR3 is TGTGCCAGCAGTTACGTGGGTAATCAGCCCCAGCATTTT. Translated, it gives CASSYVGNQPQHF.

CDR3 sequence (DNA): TGTGCCAGCAGTAAAAGGGACAGCAATCAGCCCCAGCATTTT. Amino acids: CASSKRDSNQPQHF. The rearrangement joins TRBV6-5 to TRBJ1-5; a possible D gene is TRBD1 (5 bases). CDR3 length: 14 residues. V was cut by 5 bases and J by 1 base, with 9 bases left in between. The germline V gene has CDR1 MNHEY and CDR2 SVGAGI.

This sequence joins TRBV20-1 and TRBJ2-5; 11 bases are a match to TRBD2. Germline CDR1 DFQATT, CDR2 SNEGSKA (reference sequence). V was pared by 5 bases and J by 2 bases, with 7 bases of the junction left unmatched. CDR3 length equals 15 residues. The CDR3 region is CSAGGTSGGQETQYF. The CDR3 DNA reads TGCAGTGCTGGGGGAACTAGCGGGGGTCAAGAGACCCAGTACTTC.

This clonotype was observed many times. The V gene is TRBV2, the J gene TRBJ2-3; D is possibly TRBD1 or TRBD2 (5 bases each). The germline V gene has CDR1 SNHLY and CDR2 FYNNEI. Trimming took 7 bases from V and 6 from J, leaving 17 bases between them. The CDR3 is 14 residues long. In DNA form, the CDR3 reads TGTGCCAGCATCAGCATTATCGGGGCGGATACGCAGTATTTT. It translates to CASISIIGADTQYF.

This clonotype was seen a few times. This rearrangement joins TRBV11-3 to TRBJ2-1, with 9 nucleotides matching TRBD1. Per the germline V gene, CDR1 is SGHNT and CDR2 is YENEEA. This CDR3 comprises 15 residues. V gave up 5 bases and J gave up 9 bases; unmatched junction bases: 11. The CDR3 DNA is TGTGCCAGCAGCCCCCCCGGGACAGGGATGGGTGAGCAGTTCTTC. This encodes CASSPPGTGMGEQFF.

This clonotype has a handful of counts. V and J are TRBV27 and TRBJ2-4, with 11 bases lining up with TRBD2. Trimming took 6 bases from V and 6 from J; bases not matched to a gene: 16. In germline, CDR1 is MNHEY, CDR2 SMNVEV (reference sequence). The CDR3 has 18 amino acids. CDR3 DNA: TGTGCCAGCAGCCAACGTCCGGGACTAGCGGAGAGAGGAAACATTCAGTACTTC. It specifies CASSQRPGLAERGNIQYF.

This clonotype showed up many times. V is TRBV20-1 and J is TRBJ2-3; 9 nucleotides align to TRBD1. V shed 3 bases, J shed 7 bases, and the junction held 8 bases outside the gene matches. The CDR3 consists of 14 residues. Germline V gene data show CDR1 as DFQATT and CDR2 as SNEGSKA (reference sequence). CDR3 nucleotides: TGCAGTGCTAGTTTGGGACAGGGTTTTCATACGCAGTATTTT. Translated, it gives CSASLGQGFHTQYF.

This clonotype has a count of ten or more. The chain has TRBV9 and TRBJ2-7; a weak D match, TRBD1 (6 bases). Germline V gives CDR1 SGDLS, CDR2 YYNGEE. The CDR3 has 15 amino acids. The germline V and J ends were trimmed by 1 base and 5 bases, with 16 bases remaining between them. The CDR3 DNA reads TGTGCCAGCAGCGTATCCCAGGGGTACGGGGACGAGCAGTACTTC. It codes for CASSVSQGYGDEQYF.

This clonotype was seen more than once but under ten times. CDR3 nucleotide sequence: TGCGCCAGCAGCTTACAGGGGGCTGGATACGAGCAGTACTTC. This encodes CASSLQGAGYEQYF. The chain carries TRBV5-1 and TRBJ2-7, with 9 bases matching TRBD1. Looked up from germline, CDR1 is SGHRS and CDR2 is YFSETQ. V shed 2 bases and J 4 bases; nucleotides not matched to a gene: 4. The CDR3 sequence is 14 residues long.

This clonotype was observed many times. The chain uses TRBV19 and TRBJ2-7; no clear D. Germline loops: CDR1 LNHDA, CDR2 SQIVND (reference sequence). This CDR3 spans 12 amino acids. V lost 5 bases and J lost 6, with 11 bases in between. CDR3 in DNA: TGTGCCAGTAGTCCCCCCGGATCCGAGCAGTACTTC. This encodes CASSPPGSEQYF.

CDR3 DNA sequence: TGTGCCAGCAGTTTAGCGAGCAGGGCAGATCAGCCCCAGCATTTT. Translating it yields CASSLASRADQPQHF. This chain connects TRBV12-3 or TRBV12-4 to TRBJ1-5; D may be TRBD1 (5 bases). The CDR3 contains 15 residues. Deletions cut 0 bases from V and 5 bases from J, with 11 bases between.

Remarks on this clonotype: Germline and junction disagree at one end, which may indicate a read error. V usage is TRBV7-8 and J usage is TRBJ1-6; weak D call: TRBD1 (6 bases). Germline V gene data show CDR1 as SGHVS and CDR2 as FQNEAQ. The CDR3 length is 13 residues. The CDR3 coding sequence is TGTGCCAGCCAGGGGCAGCGCAATTCACCCCCCCACTTT. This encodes CASQGQRNSPPHF.

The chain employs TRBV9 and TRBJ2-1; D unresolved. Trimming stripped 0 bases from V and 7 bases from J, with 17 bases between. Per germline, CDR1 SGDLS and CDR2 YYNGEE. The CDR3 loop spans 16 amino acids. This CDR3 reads CASSVVGSRPGNEQFF. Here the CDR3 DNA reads TGTGCCAGCAGCGTAGTTGGTAGCCGCCCCGGGAATGAGCAGTTCTTC.

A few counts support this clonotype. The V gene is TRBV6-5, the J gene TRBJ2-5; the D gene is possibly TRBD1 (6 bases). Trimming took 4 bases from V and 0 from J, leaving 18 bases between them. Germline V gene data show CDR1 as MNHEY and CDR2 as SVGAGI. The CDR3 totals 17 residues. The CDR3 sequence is CASSSGTRNQYQETQYF. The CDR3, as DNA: TGTGCCAGCAGTTCCGGGACACGGAACCAGTACCAAGAGACCCAGTACTTC.

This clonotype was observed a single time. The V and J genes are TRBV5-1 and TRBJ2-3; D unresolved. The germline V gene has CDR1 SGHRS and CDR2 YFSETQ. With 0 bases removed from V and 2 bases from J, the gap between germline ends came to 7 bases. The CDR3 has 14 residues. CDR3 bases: TGCGCCAGCAGCTTGGACAGTACCACAGATACGCAGTATTTT. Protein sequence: CASSLDSTTDTQYF.

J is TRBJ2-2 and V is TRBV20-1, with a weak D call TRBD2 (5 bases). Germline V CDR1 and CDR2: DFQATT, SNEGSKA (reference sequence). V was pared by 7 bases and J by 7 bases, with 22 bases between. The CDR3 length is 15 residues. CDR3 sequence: CSVAPFEGVVGELFF. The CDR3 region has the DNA TGCAGTGTGGCCCCCTTCGAGGGAGTGGTCGGGGAGCTGTTTTTT.

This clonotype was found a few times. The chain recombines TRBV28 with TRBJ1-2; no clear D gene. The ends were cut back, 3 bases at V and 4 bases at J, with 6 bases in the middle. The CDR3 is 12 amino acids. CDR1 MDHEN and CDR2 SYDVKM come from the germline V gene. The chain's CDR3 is CASSLIGYGYTF. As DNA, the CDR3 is TGTGCCAGCAGTTTGATCGGCTATGGCTACACCTTC.

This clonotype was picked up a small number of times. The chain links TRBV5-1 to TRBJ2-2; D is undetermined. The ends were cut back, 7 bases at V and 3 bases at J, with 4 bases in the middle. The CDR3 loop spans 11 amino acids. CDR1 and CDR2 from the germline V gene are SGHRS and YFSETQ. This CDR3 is CASRHTGELFF. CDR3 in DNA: TGCGCCAGCCGACACACCGGGGAGCTGTTTTTT.

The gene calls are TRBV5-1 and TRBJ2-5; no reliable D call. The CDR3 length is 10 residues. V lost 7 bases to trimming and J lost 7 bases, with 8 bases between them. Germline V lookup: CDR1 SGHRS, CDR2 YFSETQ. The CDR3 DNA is TGCGCCAGCCCCCCGGGGACCCAGTACTTC. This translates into CASPPGTQYF. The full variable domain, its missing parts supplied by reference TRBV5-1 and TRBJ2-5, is KAGVTQTPRYLIKTRGQQVTLSCSPISGHRSVSWYQQTPGQGLQFLFEYFSETQRNKGNFPGRFSGRQFSNSRSEMNVSTLELGDSALYLCASPPGTQYFGPGTRLLVL.

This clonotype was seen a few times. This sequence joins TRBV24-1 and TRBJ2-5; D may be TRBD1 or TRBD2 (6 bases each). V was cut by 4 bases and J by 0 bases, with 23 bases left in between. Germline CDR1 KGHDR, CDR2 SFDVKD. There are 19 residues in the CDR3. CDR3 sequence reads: CATSELSDRPAGYQETQYF. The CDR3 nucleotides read TGTGCCACCAGTGAACTTTCGGACAGACCGGCGGGGTACCAAGAGACCCAGTACTTC.

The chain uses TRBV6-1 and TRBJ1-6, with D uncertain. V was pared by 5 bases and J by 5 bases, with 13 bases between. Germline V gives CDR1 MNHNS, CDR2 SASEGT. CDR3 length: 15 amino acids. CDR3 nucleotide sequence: TGTGCCAGCAGTCCGGAAGGTTTCGATAATTCACCCCTCCACTTT. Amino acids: CASSPEGFDNSPLHF.

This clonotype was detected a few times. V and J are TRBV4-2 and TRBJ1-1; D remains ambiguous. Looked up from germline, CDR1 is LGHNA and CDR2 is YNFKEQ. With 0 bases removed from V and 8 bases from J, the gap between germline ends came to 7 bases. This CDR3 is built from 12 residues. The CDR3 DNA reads TGTGCCAGCAGCCAAGAAGGTAACGAAGCTTTCTTT. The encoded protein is CASSQEGNEAFF.

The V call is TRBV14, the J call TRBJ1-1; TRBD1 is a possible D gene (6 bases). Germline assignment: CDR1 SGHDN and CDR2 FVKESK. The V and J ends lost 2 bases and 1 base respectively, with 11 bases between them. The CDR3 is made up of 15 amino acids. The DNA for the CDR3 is TGTGCCAGCAGCCAATTCACAGGGCCGAACACTGAAGCTTTCTTT. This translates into CASSQFTGPNTEAFF.

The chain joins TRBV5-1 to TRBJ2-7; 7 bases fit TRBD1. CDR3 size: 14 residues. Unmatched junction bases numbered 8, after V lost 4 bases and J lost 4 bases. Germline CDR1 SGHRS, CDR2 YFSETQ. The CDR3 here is CASSPTGTAYEQYF. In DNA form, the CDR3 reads TGCGCCAGCAGCCCAACCGGGACAGCTTACGAGCAGTACTTC.

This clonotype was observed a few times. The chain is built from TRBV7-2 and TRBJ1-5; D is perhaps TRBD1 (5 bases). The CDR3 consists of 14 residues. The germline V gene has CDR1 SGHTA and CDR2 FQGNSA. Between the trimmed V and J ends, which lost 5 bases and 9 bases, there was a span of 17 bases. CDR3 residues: CASSLGTAPGPQHF. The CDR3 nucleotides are TGTGCCAGCAGCCTAGGGACGGCTCCAGGGCCCCAGCATTTT.